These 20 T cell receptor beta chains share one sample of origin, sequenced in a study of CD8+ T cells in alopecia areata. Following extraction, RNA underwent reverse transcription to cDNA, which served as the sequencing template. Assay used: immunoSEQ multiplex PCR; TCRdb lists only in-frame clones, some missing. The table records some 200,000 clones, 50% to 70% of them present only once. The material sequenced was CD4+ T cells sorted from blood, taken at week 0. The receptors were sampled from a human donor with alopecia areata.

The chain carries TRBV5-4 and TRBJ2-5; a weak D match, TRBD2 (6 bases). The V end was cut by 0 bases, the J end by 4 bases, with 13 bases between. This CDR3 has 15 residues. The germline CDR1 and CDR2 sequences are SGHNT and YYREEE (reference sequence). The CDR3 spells CASSLGSVSGETQYF. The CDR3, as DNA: TGTGCCAGCAGCTTGGGGTCGGTTAGCGGAGAGACCCAGTACTTC.

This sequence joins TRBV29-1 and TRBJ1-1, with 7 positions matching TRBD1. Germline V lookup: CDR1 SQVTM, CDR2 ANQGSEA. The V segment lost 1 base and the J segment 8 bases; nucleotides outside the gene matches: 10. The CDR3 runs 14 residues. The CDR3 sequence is CSVEGRAGGSEAFF. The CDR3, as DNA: TGCAGCGTTGAAGGACGGGCAGGGGGAAGCGAAGCTTTCTTT.

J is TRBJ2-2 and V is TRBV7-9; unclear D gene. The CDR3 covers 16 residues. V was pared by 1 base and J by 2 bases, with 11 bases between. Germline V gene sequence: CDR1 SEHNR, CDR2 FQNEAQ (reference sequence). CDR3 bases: TGTGCCAGCAGCTTAGACTCTTGGGGTAACACCGGGGAGCTGTTTTTT. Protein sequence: CASSLDSWGNTGELFF.

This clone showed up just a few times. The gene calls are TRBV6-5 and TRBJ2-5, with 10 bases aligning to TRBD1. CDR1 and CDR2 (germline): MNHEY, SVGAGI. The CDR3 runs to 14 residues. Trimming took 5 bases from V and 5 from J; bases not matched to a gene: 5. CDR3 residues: CASSLRDRGETQYF. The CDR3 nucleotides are TGTGCCAGCAGTCTCCGGGACAGGGGTGAGACCCAGTACTTC.

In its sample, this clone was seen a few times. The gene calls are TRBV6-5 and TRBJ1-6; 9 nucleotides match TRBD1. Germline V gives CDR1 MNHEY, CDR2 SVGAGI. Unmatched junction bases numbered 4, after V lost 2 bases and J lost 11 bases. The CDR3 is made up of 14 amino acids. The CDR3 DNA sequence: TGTGCCAGCAGTTACGAGGGACAGGGAACACCCCTCCACTTT. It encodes CASSYEGQGTPLHF.

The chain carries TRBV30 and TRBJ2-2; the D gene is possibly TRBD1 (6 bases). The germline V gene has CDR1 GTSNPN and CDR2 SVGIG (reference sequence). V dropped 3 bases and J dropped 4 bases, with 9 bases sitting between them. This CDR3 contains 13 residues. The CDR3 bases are TGTGCCTGGAGCCCGACAGGCACCGGGGAGCTGTTTTTT. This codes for CAWSPTGTGELFF.

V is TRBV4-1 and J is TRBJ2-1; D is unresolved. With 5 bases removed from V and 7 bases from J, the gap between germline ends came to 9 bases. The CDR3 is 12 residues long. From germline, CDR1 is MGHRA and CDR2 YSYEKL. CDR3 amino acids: CASSLNRNEQFF. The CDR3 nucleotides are TGCGCCAGCAGCTTGAATCGGAATGAGCAGTTCTTC.

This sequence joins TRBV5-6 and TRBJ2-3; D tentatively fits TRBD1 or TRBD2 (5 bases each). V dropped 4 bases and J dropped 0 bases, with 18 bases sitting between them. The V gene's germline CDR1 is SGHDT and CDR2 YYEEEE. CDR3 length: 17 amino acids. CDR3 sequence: CASSRRGVGVSTDTQYF. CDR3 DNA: TGTGCCAGCAGCCGGCGAGGGGTCGGGGTCAGCACAGATACGCAGTATTTT.

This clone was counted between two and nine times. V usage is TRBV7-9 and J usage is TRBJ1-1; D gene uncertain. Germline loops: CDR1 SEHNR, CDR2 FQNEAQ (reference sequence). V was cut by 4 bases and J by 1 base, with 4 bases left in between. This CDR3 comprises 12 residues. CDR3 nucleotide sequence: TGTGCCAGCAGCTGGGGGAACACTGAAGCTTTCTTT. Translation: CASSWGNTEAFF.

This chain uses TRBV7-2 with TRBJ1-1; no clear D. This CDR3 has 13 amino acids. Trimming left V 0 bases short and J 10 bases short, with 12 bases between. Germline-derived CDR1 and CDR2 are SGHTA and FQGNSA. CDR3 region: CASSLAPGQAAFF. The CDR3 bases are TGTGCCAGCAGCTTAGCCCCAGGTCAAGCAGCTTTCTTT.

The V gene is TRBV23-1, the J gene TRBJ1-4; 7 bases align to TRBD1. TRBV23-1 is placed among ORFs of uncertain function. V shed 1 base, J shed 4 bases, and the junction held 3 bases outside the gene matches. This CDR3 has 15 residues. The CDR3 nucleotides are TGCGCCAGCAGTCAATGGACAGGAAGTAATGAAAAACTGTTTTTT. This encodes CASSQWTGSNEKLFF.

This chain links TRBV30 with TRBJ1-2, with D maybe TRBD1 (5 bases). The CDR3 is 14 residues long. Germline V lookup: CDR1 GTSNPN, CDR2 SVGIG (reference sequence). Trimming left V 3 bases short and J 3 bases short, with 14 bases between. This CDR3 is CAWRFTGGDYGYTF. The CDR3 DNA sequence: TGTGCCTGGAGGTTTACGGGGGGAGACTATGGCTACACCTTC.

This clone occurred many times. The CDR3 DNA reads TGTGCCAGCAGTTACGGGCTAGCGGGGGGGGTCTACGAGCAGTACTTC. This translates into CASSYGLAGGVYEQYF. The rearrangement joins TRBV6-5 to TRBJ2-7; 12 nucleotides align to TRBD2. The J segment lost 3 bases and the V segment lost 2 bases, leaving 5 bases of the junction unmatched. This CDR3 is built from 16 residues. Germline assignment: CDR1 MNHEY and CDR2 SVGAGI.

The CDR3 is CASSQDRGRSPLHF. As DNA, the CDR3 is TGTGCCAGCAGCCAGGACAGGGGACGTTCACCCCTCCACTTT. The chain couples TRBV11-2 to TRBJ1-6, with 9 positions matching TRBD1. V was clipped by 5 bases and J by 9 bases; unmatched bases: 5. CDR3 length equals 14 residues. The V gene's germline CDR1 is SGHAT and CDR2 FQNNGV.

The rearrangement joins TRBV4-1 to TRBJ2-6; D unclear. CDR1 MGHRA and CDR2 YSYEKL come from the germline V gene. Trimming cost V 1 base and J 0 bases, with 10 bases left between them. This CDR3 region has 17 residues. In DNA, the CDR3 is TGCGCCAGCAGCCAAGGGGCAGGAGTCTCTGGGGCCAACGTCCTGACTTTC. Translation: CASSQGAGVSGANVLTF.

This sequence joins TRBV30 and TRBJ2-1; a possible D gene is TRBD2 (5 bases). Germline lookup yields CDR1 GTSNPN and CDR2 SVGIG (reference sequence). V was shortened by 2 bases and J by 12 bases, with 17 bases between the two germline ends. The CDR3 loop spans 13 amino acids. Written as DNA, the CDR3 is TGTGCCTGGAGTTCTGGACCCGAGGGTCCGCAGTTCTTC. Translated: CAWSSGPEGPQFF.

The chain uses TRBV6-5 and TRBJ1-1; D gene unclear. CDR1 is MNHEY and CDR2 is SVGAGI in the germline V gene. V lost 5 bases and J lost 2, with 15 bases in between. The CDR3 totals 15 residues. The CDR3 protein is CASSMMGRLNTEAFF. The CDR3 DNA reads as TGTGCCAGCAGTATGATGGGCAGGTTAAACACTGAAGCTTTCTTT.

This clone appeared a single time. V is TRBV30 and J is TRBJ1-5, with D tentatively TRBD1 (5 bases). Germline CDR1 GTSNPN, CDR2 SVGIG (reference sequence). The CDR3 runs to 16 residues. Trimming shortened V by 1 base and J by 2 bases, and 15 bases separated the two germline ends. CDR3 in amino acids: CAWSGGTPNGNQPQHF. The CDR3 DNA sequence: TGTGCCTGGAGTGGAGGGACCCCCAACGGCAATCAGCCCCAGCATTTT.

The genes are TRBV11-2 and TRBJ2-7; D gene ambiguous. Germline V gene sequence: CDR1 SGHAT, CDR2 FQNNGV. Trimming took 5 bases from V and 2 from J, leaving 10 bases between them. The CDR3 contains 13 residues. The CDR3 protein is CASSHIRTYEQYF. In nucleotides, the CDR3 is TGTGCCAGCAGCCACATCCGCACCTACGAGCAGTACTTC.

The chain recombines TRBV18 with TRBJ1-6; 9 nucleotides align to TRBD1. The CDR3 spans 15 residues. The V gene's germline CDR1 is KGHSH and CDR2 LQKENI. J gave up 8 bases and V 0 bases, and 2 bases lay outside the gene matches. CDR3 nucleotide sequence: TGTGCCAGCTCACCACCCGGGACAGGGTATTCACCCCTCCACTTT. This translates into CASSPPGTGYSPLHF.